Detailed here is one T cell receptor (beta chain). Individual cDNA molecules each carried unique molecular identifiers attached by the library. TCRdb ran MiXCR on the RACE reads and lists one entry per CDR3 protein. This sample yields 95,000 to 100,000 distinct CDR3 sequences, of which roughly a tenth are seen a single time; around 3.1% belongs to the top ten. The CDR3 contains 14 residues. The ends were cut back, 4 bases at V and 4 bases at J, with 17 bases in the middle. From germline, CDR1 is DFQATT and CDR2 SNEGSKA (reference sequence). Time point reported: pre-sensitization, week 0. As to treatment: therapeutic diphenylcyclopropenone sensitization with weekly scalp DPC. The sample comes from a study of human T cells and chemical hapten exposure.

The chain has TRBV20-1 and TRBJ2-7; D is uncertain. Source: whole blood, taken in connection with sensitization to the hapten diphenylcyclopropenone (DPC). This clonotype originated in a woman aged 55-69 years with alopecia areata. Some clones in this sample may be carry-over from other donors' samples. CDR3 DNA: TGCAGTGCTAAAAGGCAGACGAGCGTTTACGAGCAGTACTTC. It encodes CSAKRQTSVYEQYF.